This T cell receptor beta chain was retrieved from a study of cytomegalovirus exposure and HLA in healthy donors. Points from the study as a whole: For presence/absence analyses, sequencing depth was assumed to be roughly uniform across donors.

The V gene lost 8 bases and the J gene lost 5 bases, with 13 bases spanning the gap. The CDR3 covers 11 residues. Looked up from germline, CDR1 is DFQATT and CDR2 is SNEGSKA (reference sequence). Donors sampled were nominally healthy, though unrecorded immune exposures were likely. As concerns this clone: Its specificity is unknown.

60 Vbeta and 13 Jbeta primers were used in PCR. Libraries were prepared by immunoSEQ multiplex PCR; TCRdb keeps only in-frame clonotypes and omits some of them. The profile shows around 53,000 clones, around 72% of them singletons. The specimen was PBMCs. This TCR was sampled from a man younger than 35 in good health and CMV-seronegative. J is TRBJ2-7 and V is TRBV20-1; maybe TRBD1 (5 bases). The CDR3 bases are TGCAGTATAGGCAGGGTCGACGAGCAGTACTTC. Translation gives CSIGRVDEQYF.